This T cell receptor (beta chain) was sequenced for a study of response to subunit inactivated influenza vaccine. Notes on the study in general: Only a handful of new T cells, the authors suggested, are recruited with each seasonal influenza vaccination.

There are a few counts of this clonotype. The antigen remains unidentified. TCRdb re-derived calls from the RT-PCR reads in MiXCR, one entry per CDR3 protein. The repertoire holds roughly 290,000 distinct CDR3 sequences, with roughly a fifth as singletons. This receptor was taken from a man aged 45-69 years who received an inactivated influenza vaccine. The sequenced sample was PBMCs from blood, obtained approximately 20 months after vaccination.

The CDR3 is CSADLALGRDTQYF. In nucleotides, the CDR3 is TGCAGCGCCGACCTAGCGTTAGGCAGAGATACGCAGTATTTT. V is TRBV29-1 and J is TRBJ2-3, with D perhaps TRBD2 (6 bases). The CDR3 consists of 14 residues. Between the trimmed V and J ends, which lost 7 bases and 5 bases, there was a span of 19 bases. CDR1 is SQVTM and CDR2 is ANQGSEA in the germline V gene.